The clone carrying this TCR beta chain was found a few times. Its antigen is unknown. Time point here: pre-sensitization, week 0. Treatment meaning: therapeutic diphenylcyclopropenone sensitization with weekly scalp DPC. This entry is derived from a study of human T cells and chemical hapten exposure. Findings and caveats of the study: Those TCRs sitting above 1 in 1000 frequency stayed the same with DPC sensitization.

A single record per CDR3 protein comes from TCRdb applying MiXCR to the RACE reads. The sample yields 85,000 to 90,000 distinct CDR3 sequences, roughly 8.8% seen once. There are 17 residues in the CDR3. CDR1 is MNHEY and CDR2 is SVGAGI in the germline V gene. V was clipped by 7 bases and J by 6 bases; unmatched bases: 15. The chain couples TRBV6-5 to TRBJ1-6; 7 bases agree with TRBD1. This clonotype was obtained from a middle-aged woman with alopecia areata. Some clones in this sample may be carry-over from other donors' samples. The material was whole blood, obtained in connection with sensitization to the hapten diphenylcyclopropenone (DPC). In DNA, the CDR3 is TGTGCCAGCAATAAAAATAGACAGGGTCTGAGTAATTCACCCCTCCACTTT. Amino acid sequence: CASNKNRQGLSNSPLHF.